The 26 T cell receptor beta chains below all came from one sample that was sequenced in a study of blood T cell repertoires in COVID-19. TCRdb's table, derived via immunoSEQ multiplex PCR, lists solely in-frame clones and lacks some. The data contain 150,000 to 200,000 clones, 82% of them singletons. The sequenced material came from peripheral blood. These receptors all come from an elderly woman with acute or convalescent COVID-19.

The chain uses TRBV5-1 and TRBJ2-4, with 12 bases fitting TRBD1. Germline V lookup: CDR1 SGHRS, CDR2 YFSETQ. The CDR3 has 14 amino acids. J was trimmed by 9 bases and V by 4 bases; bases with no gene match: 5. This CDR3 reads CASSRGTGGAIQYF. CDR3 sequence (DNA): TGCGCCAGCAGCAGGGGGACAGGGGGCGCCATTCAGTACTTC.

The chain links TRBV5-4 to TRBJ2-2; TRBD2 matches 11 bases. Germline lookup yields CDR1 SGHNT and CDR2 YYREEE (reference sequence). This CDR3 is 17 amino acids long. J gave up 2 bases and V 0 bases, and 3 bases lay outside the gene matches. CDR3 amino acids: CASSLGGLAANTGELFF. CDR3 DNA: TGTGCCAGCAGCTTGGGGGGACTAGCGGCAAACACCGGGGAGCTGTTTTTT.

The chain joins TRBV10-3 to TRBJ2-1; D possibly corresponds to TRBD2 (6 bases). The CDR3 has 15 amino acids. The V end lost 2 bases, the J end lost 4 bases, and 12 bases lay between the germline ends. Germline V gene lookup returns CDR1 ENHRY and CDR2 SYGVKD. CDR3 sequence (DNA): TGTGCCATCAGTGAGCCCGGGACTTCTTACAATGAGCAGTTCTTC. The encoded protein is CAISEPGTSYNEQFF.

The J gene is TRBJ2-1, the V gene TRBV5-1; the D gene is possibly TRBD2 (6 bases). There are 15 residues in the CDR3. The germline V and J ends were trimmed by 1 base and 0 bases, with 8 bases remaining between them. In germline, CDR1 is SGHRS, CDR2 YFSETQ. For the CDR3, the DNA is TGCGCCAGCAGCTTGTTGGGGGGCTCCTACAATGAGCAGTTCTTC. Translating it yields CASSLLGGSYNEQFF.

The chain joins TRBV3-1 (or the pseudogene TRBV3-2) to TRBJ2-7; 12 bases agree with TRBD2. V lost 4 bases, J lost 6 bases, and 7 bases stayed unmatched. From germline, CDR1 is LGHDT and CDR2 YNNKEL (reference sequence). This CDR3 is 15 amino acids long. Here the CDR3 DNA reads TGTGCCAGCAGCCGAGGTTCTAGCGGGAGGGTCGAGCAGTACTTC. Translated: CASSRGSSGRVEQYF.

J is TRBJ1-1 and V is TRBV18; D may be TRBD1 (6 bases). CDR1 is KGHSH and CDR2 is LQKENI in the germline V gene. V was cut by 7 bases and J by 2 bases, with 14 bases left in between. The CDR3 consists of 14 residues. The CDR3 loop is CASFPDRTNTEAFF. DNA of the CDR3: TGTGCCAGCTTCCCCGACAGGACTAACACTGAAGCTTTCTTT.

V is TRBV7-9 and J is TRBJ2-1, with no clear D. Germline CDR1 SEHNR, CDR2 FQNEAQ (reference sequence). This CDR3 has 11 residues. V gave up 5 bases and J gave up 8 bases, with 7 bases separating them. CDR3 region: CASSAVYEQFF. In DNA form, the CDR3 reads TGTGCCAGCAGCGCAGTGTATGAGCAGTTCTTC.

This clone has only a few counts. V usage is TRBV27 and J usage is TRBJ1-5, with D unresolved. The length of the CDR3 is 14 residues. Germline CDR1 is MNHEY and CDR2 is SMNVEV (reference sequence). The V gene lost 4 bases and the J gene lost 11 bases, with 18 bases spanning the gap. The CDR3 protein is CASSSDTTGRSQHF. The CDR3 DNA follows: TGTGCCAGCAGTTCAGACACCACTGGTAGGTCCCAGCATTTT.

The gene calls are TRBV7-9 and TRBJ2-1; D gene uncertain. CDR3 length: 18 residues. V was trimmed by 1 base and J by 0 bases, leaving 16 bases between them. Germline loops: CDR1 SEHNR, CDR2 FQNEAQ (reference sequence). The CDR3 sequence: CASSLVGPAPTSYNEQFF. The CDR3 nucleotides read TGTGCCAGCAGCTTAGTTGGGCCAGCTCCAACCTCCTACAATGAGCAGTTCTTC.

The rearrangement joins TRBV30 to TRBJ2-1; 12 bases match TRBD2. The germline V gene has CDR1 GTSNPN and CDR2 SVGIG (reference sequence). The CDR3 totals 15 residues. Losses at the gene ends were 2 bases for V and 8 bases for J; bases not matched to a gene: 7. The CDR3, as DNA: TGTGCCTGGAGTCCACCGGGACTAGCGGGTCATGAGCAGTTCTTC. Amino acids: CAWSPPGLAGHEQFF.

V is TRBV3-1 (or the pseudogene TRBV3-2) and J is TRBJ2-7, with TRBD2 matching 8 bases. The CDR3 totals 14 residues. Losses at the gene ends were 4 bases for V and 5 bases for J; bases not matched to a gene: 7. Germline CDR1 LGHDT, CDR2 YNNKEL (reference sequence). The CDR3 spells CASSPGTRAHEQYF. In DNA form, the CDR3 reads TGTGCCAGCAGCCCCGGGACTAGAGCCCACGAGCAGTACTTC.

J is TRBJ2-2 and V is TRBV11-3, with 8 bases aligning to TRBD1. V was clipped by 4 bases and J by 4 bases; unmatched bases: 5. The CDR3 has 15 amino acids. Germline V gene sequence: CDR1 SGHNT, CDR2 YENEEA. In DNA form, the CDR3 reads TGTGCCAGCAGCTCCAGGGGGCTCGGCACCGGGGAGCTGTTTTTT. Encoded protein: CASSSRGLGTGELFF.

The rearrangement uses TRBV18 and TRBJ1-6, with TRBD1 as a possible D gene (6 bases). Germline V gene sequence: CDR1 KGHSH, CDR2 LQKENI. V dropped 3 bases and J dropped 8 bases, with 14 bases sitting between them. The CDR3 covers 15 residues. The CDR3 coding sequence is TGTGCCAGCTCACCGGACCGGGACAAGTATTCACCCCTCCACTTT. It yields the protein CASSPDRDKYSPLHF. Using reference TRBV18 and TRBJ1-6 for the parts outside the CDR3, the full variable domain is NAGVMQNPRHLVRRRGQEARLRCSPMKGHSHVYWYRQLPEEGLKFMVYLQKENIIDESGMPKERFSAEFPKEGPSILRIQQVVRGDSAAYFCASSPDRDKYSPLHFGNGTRLTVT.

J is TRBJ2-7 and V is TRBV28; D not certain. Germline CDR1 reads MDHEN; CDR2 reads SYDVKM. V lost 7 bases and J lost 3, with 7 bases in between. The CDR3 has 11 amino acids. CDR3 protein: CASNNFYEQYF. Here the CDR3 DNA reads TGTGCCAGCAATAACTTCTACGAGCAGTACTTC. The full variable domain, its missing parts supplied by reference TRBV28 and TRBJ2-7, is DVKVTQSSRYLVKRTGEKVFLECVQDMDHENMFWYRQDPGLGLRLIYFSYDVKMKEKGDIPEGYSVSREKKERFSLILESASTNQTSMYLCASNNFYEQYFGPGTRLTVT.

V is TRBV6-5 and J is TRBJ1-4; D remains unclear. V was clipped by 2 bases and J by 0 bases, with 10 bases between them. This CDR3 spans 16 amino acids. Germline CDR1 reads MNHEY; CDR2 reads SVGAGI. CDR3 residues: CASSYGPGATNEKLFF. CDR3 coding DNA: TGTGCCAGCAGTTACGGTCCGGGTGCAACTAATGAAAAACTGTTTTTT.

The V gene is TRBV7-9, the J gene TRBJ2-7, with D tentatively TRBD1 (5 bases). CDR3 length: 14 amino acids. The germline CDR1 and CDR2 sequences are SEHNR and FQNEAQ (reference sequence). The germline V and J ends were trimmed by 2 bases and 2 bases, with 10 bases remaining between them. The CDR3 nucleotides are TGTGCCAGCAGCTTATCAGGGATAGCCTACGAGCAGTACTTC. It yields the protein CASSLSGIAYEQYF. The full variable domain, rest sourced from reference TRBV7-9 and TRBJ2-7, is DTGVSQNPRHKITKRGQNVTFRCDPISEHNRLYWYRQTLGQGPEFLTYFQNEAQLEKSRLLSDRFSAERPKGSFSTLEIQRTEQGDSAMYLCASSLSGIAYEQYFGPGTRLTVT.

The CDR3 DNA follows: TGTGCCAGCAGCTTAGTTGGAGGCAGCCCCTACGAGCAGTACTTC. Its protein is CASSLVGGSPYEQYF. This sequence joins TRBV5-4 and TRBJ2-7; possible D gene TRBD2, 5 bases. V lost 2 bases and J lost 2, with 14 bases in between. From germline, CDR1 is SGHNT and CDR2 YYREEE (reference sequence). The length of the CDR3 is 15 residues.

The table lists this clone with a count of one. This chain links TRBV19 with TRBJ2-6, with 8 bases lining up with TRBD1. J gave up 2 bases and V 5 bases, and 2 bases lay outside the gene matches. This CDR3 comprises 15 residues. Germline V CDR1 and CDR2: LNHDA, SQIVND (reference sequence). The CDR3 bases are TGTGCCAGTAGTCCAGGGGGCACTGGGGCCAACGTCCTGACTTTC. This translates into CASSPGGTGANVLTF.

This chain uses TRBV19 with TRBJ1-5; maybe TRBD1 (6 bases). V was pared by 6 bases and J by 5 bases, with 14 bases between. The CDR3 extends over 14 amino acids. Germline-derived CDR1 and CDR2 are LNHDA and SQIVND (reference sequence). The CDR3 bases are TGTGCCAGTAGCCGTGGACAGCCTTATCAGCCCCAGCATTTT. It translates to CASSRGQPYQPQHF.

The chain uses TRBV27 and TRBJ2-1, with 11 bases that match TRBD2. Germline lookup yields CDR1 MNHEY and CDR2 SMNVEV (reference sequence). V lost 3 bases to trimming and J lost 1 base; unmatched junction nucleotides: 5. The CDR3 has 17 residues. CDR3 DNA sequence: TGTGCCAGCAGTTTCCCTCGACTAGCGGGGTCCTACAATGAGCAGTTCTTC. This gives the protein CASSFPRLAGSYNEQFF.

This clone appeared once. Written as DNA, the CDR3 is TGCGCCAGCAGGGGGGGAGGCTACAATGAGCAGTTCTTC. It specifies CASRGGGYNEQFF. This chain connects TRBV4-1 to TRBJ2-1; possible D gene TRBD2, 6 bases. This CDR3 has 13 residues. The ends were cut back, 6 bases at V and 3 bases at J, with 9 bases in the middle. Germline lookup yields CDR1 MGHRA and CDR2 YSYEKL.

The rearrangement joins TRBV2 to TRBJ1-2, with TRBD1 matching over 8 bases. The CDR3 covers 14 residues. V gave up 6 bases and J gave up 3 bases; unmatched junction bases: 6. Germline V gives CDR1 SNHLY, CDR2 FYNNEI. CDR3 sequence reads: CASSRQGNYYGYTF. CDR3 bases: TGTGCCAGCAGCCGACAGGGGAATTACTATGGCTACACCTTC.

V gene TRBV5-4 combines with J gene TRBJ2-3; the D gene is possibly TRBD1 (6 bases). In germline, CDR1 is SGHNT, CDR2 YYREEE (reference sequence). Trimming pared 4 bases from V and 1 base from J, leaving 10 bases between. The length of the CDR3 is 14 residues. The DNA of the CDR3 is TGTGCCAGCAGCACCCGACAGGGCACAGATACGCAGTATTTT. Translated: CASSTRQGTDTQYF.

The J gene is TRBJ1-3, the V gene TRBV18; unclear D gene. Germline V CDR1 and CDR2: KGHSH, LQKENI. This CDR3 comprises 16 residues. The V and J ends lost 2 bases and 3 bases respectively, with 14 bases between them. The CDR3 nucleotides read TGTGCCAGCTCACCATCGAAGGGAGCCGGTGGAAACACCATATATTTT. Translated, it gives CASSPSKGAGGNTIYF.

V is TRBV5-1 and J is TRBJ2-1, with TRBD1 matching 8 bases. CDR3 length equals 13 residues. V was clipped by 3 bases and J by 10 bases; unmatched bases: 6. The germline gives CDR1 SGHRS, CDR2 YFSETQ. This CDR3 is CASSSLDRAEQFF. The CDR3, as DNA: TGCGCCAGCAGCTCTTTGGACAGGGCAGAGCAGTTCTTC.

The rearrangement links TRBV29-1 to TRBJ1-2, with D hard to call. Germline V lookup: CDR1 SQVTM, CDR2 ANQGSEA. The CDR3 is made up of 14 amino acids. V lost 0 bases, J lost 7 bases, and 15 bases lay in between. The CDR3 region has the DNA TGCAGCGTTGAAGACGGCCACCCGGAGGGTGGCTACACCTTC. Encoded protein: CSVEDGHPEGGYTF.